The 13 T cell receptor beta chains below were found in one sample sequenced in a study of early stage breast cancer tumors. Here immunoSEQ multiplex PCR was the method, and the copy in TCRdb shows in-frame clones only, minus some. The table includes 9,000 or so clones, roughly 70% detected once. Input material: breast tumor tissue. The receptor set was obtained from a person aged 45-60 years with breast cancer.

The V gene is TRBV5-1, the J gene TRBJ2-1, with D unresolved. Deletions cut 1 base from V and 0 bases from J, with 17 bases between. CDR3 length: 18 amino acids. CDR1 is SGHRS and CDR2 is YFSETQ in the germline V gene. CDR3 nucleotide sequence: TGCGCCAGCAGCTTGTATTCACAGCGAGAAAGCTCCTACAATGAGCAGTTCTTC. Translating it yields CASSLYSQRESSYNEQFF. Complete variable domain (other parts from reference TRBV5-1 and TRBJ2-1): KAGVTQTPRYLIKTRGQQVTLSCSPISGHRSVSWYQQTPGQGLQFLFEYFSETQRNKGNFPGRFSGRQFSNSRSEMNVSTLELGDSALYLCASSLYSQRESSYNEQFFGPGTRLTVL.

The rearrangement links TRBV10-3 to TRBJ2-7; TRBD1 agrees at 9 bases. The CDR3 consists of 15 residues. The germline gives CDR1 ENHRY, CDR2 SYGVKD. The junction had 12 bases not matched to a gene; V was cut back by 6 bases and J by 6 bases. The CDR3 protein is CAISSRGGQGSEQYF. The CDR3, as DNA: TGTGCCATCAGCTCCCGGGGAGGACAGGGGTCCGAGCAGTACTTC.

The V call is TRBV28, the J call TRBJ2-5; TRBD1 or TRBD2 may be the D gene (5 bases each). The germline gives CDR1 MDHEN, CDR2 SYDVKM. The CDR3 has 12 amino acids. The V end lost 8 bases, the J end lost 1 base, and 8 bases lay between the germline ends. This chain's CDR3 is CASSGGQETQYF. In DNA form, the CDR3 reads TGTGCCAGCTCTGGGGGCCAAGAGACCCAGTACTTC.

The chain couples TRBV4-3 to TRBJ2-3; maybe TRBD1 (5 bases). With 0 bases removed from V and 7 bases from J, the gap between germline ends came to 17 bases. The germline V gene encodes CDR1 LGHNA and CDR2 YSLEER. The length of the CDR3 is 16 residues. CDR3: CASSQEKGRVQNTQYF. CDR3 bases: TGCGCCAGCAGCCAAGAAAAGGGCAGGGTCCAGAATACGCAGTATTTT.

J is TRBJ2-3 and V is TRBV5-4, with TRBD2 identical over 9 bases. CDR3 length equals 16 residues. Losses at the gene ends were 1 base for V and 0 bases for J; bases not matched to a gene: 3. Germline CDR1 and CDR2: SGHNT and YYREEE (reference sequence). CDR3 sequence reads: CASSLRLAASTDTQYF. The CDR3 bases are TGTGCCAGCAGCTTGCGACTAGCGGCCAGCACAGATACGCAGTATTTT.

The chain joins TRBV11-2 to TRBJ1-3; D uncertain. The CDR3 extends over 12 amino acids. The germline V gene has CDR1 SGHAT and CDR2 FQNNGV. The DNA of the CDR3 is TGTGTTACGGCGTCCTCTGGAAACACCATATATTTT. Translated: CVTASSGNTIYF.

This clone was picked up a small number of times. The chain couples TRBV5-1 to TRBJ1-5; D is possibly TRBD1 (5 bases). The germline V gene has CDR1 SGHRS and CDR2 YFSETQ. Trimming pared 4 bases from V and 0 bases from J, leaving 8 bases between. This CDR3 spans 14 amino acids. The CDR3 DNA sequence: TGCGCCAGCAGCCCTACAGGTAGCAATCAGCCCCAGCATTTT. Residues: CASSPTGSNQPQHF.

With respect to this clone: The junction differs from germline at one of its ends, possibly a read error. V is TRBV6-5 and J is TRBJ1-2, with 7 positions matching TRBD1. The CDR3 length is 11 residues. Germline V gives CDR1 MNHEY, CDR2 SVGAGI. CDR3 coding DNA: TGTGCCAGCAGTTACGGCCGGGACAGCCACTTC. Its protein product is CASSYGRDSHF.

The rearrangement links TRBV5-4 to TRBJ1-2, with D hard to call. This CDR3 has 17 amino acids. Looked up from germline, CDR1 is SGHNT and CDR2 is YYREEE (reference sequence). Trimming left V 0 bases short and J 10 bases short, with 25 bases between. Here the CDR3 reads CASSLVVTAKGGSVYTF. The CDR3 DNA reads TGTGCCAGCAGCTTGGTGGTTACAGCTAAAGGTGGAAGTGTCTACACCTTC.

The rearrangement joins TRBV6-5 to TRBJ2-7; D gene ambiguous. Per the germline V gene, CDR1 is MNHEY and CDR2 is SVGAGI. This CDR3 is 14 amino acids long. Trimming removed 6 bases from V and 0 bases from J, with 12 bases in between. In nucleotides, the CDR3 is TGTGCCAGCAGCCCGAGCCCCCTCTCCTACGAGCAGTACTTC. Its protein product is CASSPSPLSYEQYF.

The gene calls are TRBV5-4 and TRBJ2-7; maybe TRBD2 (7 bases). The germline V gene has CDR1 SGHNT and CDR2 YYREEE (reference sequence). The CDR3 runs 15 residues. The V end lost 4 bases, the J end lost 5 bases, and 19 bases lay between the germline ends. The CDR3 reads CASSPGWGGLDEQYF. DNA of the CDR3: TGTGCCAGCAGCCCAGGTTGGGGGGGCCTCGACGAGCAGTACTTC.

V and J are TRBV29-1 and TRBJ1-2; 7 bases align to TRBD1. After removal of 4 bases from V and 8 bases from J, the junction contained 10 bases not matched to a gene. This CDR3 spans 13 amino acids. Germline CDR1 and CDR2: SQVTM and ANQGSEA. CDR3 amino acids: CSVGPTGMRGYTF. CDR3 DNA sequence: TGCAGCGTTGGCCCGACAGGGATGAGGGGCTACACCTTC.

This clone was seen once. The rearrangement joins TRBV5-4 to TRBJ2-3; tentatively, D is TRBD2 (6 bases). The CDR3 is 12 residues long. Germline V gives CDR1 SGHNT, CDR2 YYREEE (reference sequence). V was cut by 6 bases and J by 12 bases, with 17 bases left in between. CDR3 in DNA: TGTGCCAGCATCGATACGGGTACTAGCCAGTATTTT. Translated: CASIDTGTSQYF.